The next 31 T cell receptor beta chains were all read from a single sample in a study of CD8 T cells in ankylosing spondylitis. TCRdb passed the 5' RACE reads through MiXCR, listing each CDR3 protein once. The sample lists 85,000 to 100,000 distinct CDR3 sequences; 8.8% were seen once. Material for sequencing was blood, either unsorted or a sorted T cell fraction (not recorded which). The source is a male donor with ankylosing spondylitis or in good health (not recorded which).

This clonotype came up a few times. CDR3 amino acids: CASSPDGGGGTDTQYF. The CDR3 bases are TGTGCCAGCAGTCCGGACGGGGGCGGTGGGACAGATACGCAGTATTTT. The chain couples TRBV12-3 or TRBV12-4 to TRBJ2-3; tentatively, D is TRBD1 or TRBD2 (6 bases each). The germline V and J ends were trimmed by 5 bases and 3 bases, with 18 bases remaining between them. This CDR3 has 16 residues.

This clonotype was counted many times. This chain links TRBV24-1 with TRBJ1-5, with D possibly TRBD1 on 6 matching bases. V was shortened by 9 bases and J by 1 base, with 9 bases between the two germline ends. The CDR3 extends over 13 amino acids. The germline V gene has CDR1 KGHDR and CDR2 SFDVKD. The CDR3 DNA reads TGTGCCACCTCCGGACAGAGCAATCAGCCCCAGCATTTT. This translates into CATSGQSNQPQHF.

This clonotype was picked up many times. V gene TRBV20-1 combines with J gene TRBJ2-3; 8 nucleotides align to TRBD2. The germline CDR1 and CDR2 sequences are DFQATT and SNEGSKA (reference sequence). The CDR3 consists of 14 residues. The DNA of the CDR3 is TGCAGCCCGGGGATAGCGGGGACCCCAGATACGCAGTATTTT. Translated, it gives CSPGIAGTPDTQYF.

The chain is built from TRBV3-1 and TRBJ1-3; unclear D gene. The CDR3 covers 12 residues. V was shortened by 0 bases and J by 7 bases, with 4 bases between the two germline ends. Germline values: CDR1 LGHDT, CDR2 YNNKEL (reference sequence). In DNA form, the CDR3 reads TGTGCCAGCAGCCAAGACGCCAACACCATATATTTT. It is translated as CASSQDANTIYF.

Details on this clonotype: Being one base from a much bigger clone, this may be a read error. V is TRBV6-4 and J is TRBJ2-2; D is uncertain. CDR1 and CDR2 (germline): MRHNA, SNTAGT. The CDR3 totals 13 residues. CDR3 protein: CVSSSTQTGELFF. DNA of the CDR3: TGTGTCAGCAGCTCCACCCAAACCGGGGAGCTGTTTTTT.

This clonotype appeared many times. The CDR3 sequence is CASSLDGWGARQDTEAFF. As DNA, the CDR3 is TGTGCCAGCAGCTTGGATGGGTGGGGCGCCCGTCAGGACACTGAAGCTTTCTTT. The J gene is TRBJ1-1, the V gene TRBV5-6; TRBD1 is a possible D gene (5 bases). V dropped 0 bases and J dropped 3 bases, with 21 bases sitting between them. There are 18 residues in the CDR3. The germline V gene has CDR1 SGHDT and CDR2 YYEEEE.

There are a few counts of this clonotype. J is TRBJ2-1 and V is TRBV7-3; 7 bases map to TRBD2. Germline V gene data show CDR1 as SGHTA and CDR2 as FQGTGA. The CDR3 runs to 16 residues. With 1 base clipped from V and 2 bases from J, the junction kept 5 bases outside the gene matches. The CDR3 loop reads CASSLMAGVPYNEQFF. The DNA for the CDR3 is TGTGCCAGCAGCTTAATGGCGGGGGTCCCCTACAATGAGCAGTTCTTC.

This clonotype came up many times. The chain links TRBV30 to TRBJ1-6; D remains ambiguous. CDR1 and CDR2 (germline): GTSNPN, SVGIG (reference sequence). CDR3 length equals 14 residues. V gave up 2 bases and J gave up 5 bases, with 10 bases separating them. The CDR3 DNA reads as TGTGCCTGGAGTCCGGGTCGCAATAATTCACCCCTCCACTTT. Translated: CAWSPGRNNSPLHF.

This clonotype was recorded many times. The chain recombines TRBV28 with TRBJ2-2, with 10 bases that match TRBD1. V was clipped by 4 bases and J by 8 bases; unmatched bases: 10. The CDR3 is 16 amino acids. From germline, CDR1 is MDHEN and CDR2 SYDVKM. The CDR3 region is CASSSSGTGVVGELFF. DNA of the CDR3: TGTGCCAGCAGTTCATCCGGGACAGGGGTTGTGGGGGAGCTGTTTTTT.

Many counts were recorded for this clonotype. The rearrangement uses TRBV29-1 and TRBJ1-1, with 7 bases that match TRBD1. Looked up from germline, CDR1 is SQVTM and CDR2 is ANQGSEA. With V trimmed by 6 bases and J by 2 bases, 3 bases remained unmatched. The CDR3 length is 12 residues. DNA of the CDR3: TGCAGCGTACGGACAGGCAACACTGAAGCTTTCTTT. It yields the protein CSVRTGNTEAFF.

This clonotype was recorded many times. This chain uses TRBV7-3 with TRBJ2-1; possible D gene TRBD1, 5 bases. V lost 2 bases and J lost 6, with 14 bases in between. This CDR3 has 15 amino acids. Germline CDR1 SGHTA, CDR2 FQGTGA. CDR3 DNA: TGTGCCAGCAGCTTATTTCAGGGTAGGGCCAATGAGCAGTTCTTC. Translating gives CASSLFQGRANEQFF.

This clonotype appeared many times. The CDR3 DNA reads as TGCAGTGCTAGAGGGACTAGCGGGGGGTCCCCGGATACGCAGTATTTT. Its translation is CSARGTSGGSPDTQYF. The rearrangement links TRBV20-1 to TRBJ2-3, with TRBD2 matching 14 bases. CDR3 size: 16 residues. CDR1 is DFQATT and CDR2 is SNEGSKA in the germline V gene (reference sequence). V was clipped by 1 base and J by 6 bases; unmatched bases: 6.

This clonotype occurred many times. The rearrangement uses TRBV20-1 and TRBJ2-1, with TRBD2 matching 10 bases. Germline CDR1 and CDR2: DFQATT and SNEGSKA (reference sequence). CDR3 size: 14 residues. V shed 6 bases and J 3 bases; nucleotides not matched to a gene: 5. The CDR3 bases are TGCAGTGCCACTGGACTAGCGGACTACAATGAGCAGTTCTTC. It encodes CSATGLADYNEQFF.

This clonotype was picked up a small number of times. This chain connects TRBV7-9 to TRBJ1-6; D is ambiguous. Germline CDR1 reads SEHNR; CDR2 reads FQNEAQ (reference sequence). The CDR3 spans 16 residues. The ends were cut back, 1 base at V and 0 bases at J, with 7 bases in the middle. DNA for the CDR3: TGTGCCAGCAGCTTAGATGACTTCTCCTATAATTCACCCCTCCACTTT. Encoded protein: CASSLDDFSYNSPLHF.

This clonotype was seen many times. The CDR3 loop is CASSPRPLSGDSYNEQFF. The DNA for the CDR3 is TGTGCCAGCTCACCGCGACCTCTTAGCGGGGACTCCTACAATGAGCAGTTCTTC. The V and J genes are TRBV18 and TRBJ2-1; 8 bases match TRBD2. This CDR3 region has 18 residues. Losses at the gene ends were 3 bases for V and 0 bases for J; bases not matched to a gene: 10. In germline, CDR1 is KGHSH, CDR2 LQKENI.

V is TRBV12-3 or TRBV12-4 and J is TRBJ2-1; possible D gene TRBD2, 6 bases. This CDR3 contains 15 residues. With 1 base removed from V and 9 bases from J, the gap between germline ends came to 16 bases. The CDR3 here is CASSLDVSGGTEQFF. CDR3 nucleotide sequence: TGTGCCAGCAGTTTAGATGTGTCTGGCGGGACTGAGCAGTTCTTC.

Regarding this clonotype: A much larger clone sits a single nucleotide away, making a read error possible. The rearrangement uses TRBV3-1 and TRBJ2-3; D unclear. Per the germline V gene, CDR1 is LGHDT and CDR2 is YNNKEL (reference sequence). This CDR3 contains 16 residues. The CDR3 coding sequence is TGTGTCAGCAGCCCGGGCCACGCCGGGAGCACAGATACGCAGTATTTT. Residues: CVSSPGHAGSTDTQYF.

This clonotype was found many times. CDR3 residues: CASSQDSGSGNTIYF. The CDR3 nucleotides are TGCGCCAGCAGCCAGGACAGTGGCTCTGGAAACACCATATATTTT. The V call is TRBV5-1, the J call TRBJ1-3, with D possibly matching TRBD1 (6 bases). The germline gives CDR1 SGHRS, CDR2 YFSETQ. V lost 4 bases and J 0 bases, leaving 11 bases between the germline ends. This CDR3 is built from 15 residues. Based on the CDR3 plus reference TRBV5-1 and TRBJ1-3, the full variable domain is KAGVTQTPRYLIKTRGQQVTLSCSPISGHRSVSWYQQTPGQGLQFLFEYFSETQRNKGNFPGRFSGRQFSNSRSEMNVSTLELGDSALYLCASSQDSGSGNTIYFGEGSWLTVV.

Only a few counts were recorded for this clonotype. The CDR3 bases are TGTGCCAGCAGCCAAGCCTTCTCATGGACAGGCAACTATGGCTACACCTTC. Its translation: CASSQAFSWTGNYGYTF. V usage is TRBV3-1 and J usage is TRBJ1-2; 7 positions agree with TRBD1. V was pared by 1 base and J by 2 bases, with 10 bases of the junction left unmatched. Germline V lookup: CDR1 LGHDT, CDR2 YNNKEL (reference sequence). The CDR3 totals 17 residues. The variable domain in full, with the rest retrieved from reference TRBV3-1 and TRBJ1-2, is DTAVSQTPKYLVTQMGNDKSIKCEQNLGHDTMYWYKQDSKKFLKIMFSYNNKELIINETVPNRFSPKSPDKAHLNLHINSLELGDSAVYFCASSQAFSWTGNYGYTFGSGTRLTVV.

This clonotype was picked up many times. The CDR3 is CATSRDPQDRVSGYGYTF. The CDR3 DNA sequence: TGTGCCACCAGCAGAGATCCACAAGACCGGGTCTCCGGATATGGCTACACCTTC. The V gene is TRBV15, the J gene TRBJ1-2; D is ambiguous. Germline CDR1 reads LNHNV; CDR2 reads YYDKDF (reference sequence). V lost 0 bases, J lost 5 bases, and 22 bases lay in between. The CDR3 has 18 amino acids.

This clonotype occurred many times. The chain combines TRBV28 with TRBJ1-1; D unclear. Germline assignment: CDR1 MDHEN and CDR2 SYDVKM. The CDR3 runs 18 residues. With 7 bases removed from V and 4 bases from J, the gap between germline ends came to 28 bases. Here the CDR3 DNA reads TGTGCCAGCACCCTCCTCTCGGAGGATGGGAAAGACGGCACTGAAGCTTTCTTT. As protein: CASTLLSEDGKDGTEAFF.

This clonotype was detected many times. The rearrangement uses TRBV7-9 and TRBJ1-5; unclear D gene. V was cut by 5 bases and J by 5 bases, with 10 bases left in between. This CDR3 comprises 13 residues. Germline values: CDR1 SEHNR, CDR2 FQNEAQ (reference sequence). The CDR3 coding sequence is TGTGCCAGCAGCCACCCCCACTATCAGCCCCAGCATTTT. This codes for CASSHPHYQPQHF.

The chain carries TRBV5-6 and TRBJ2-6, with D possibly matching TRBD1 (6 bases). V was trimmed by 3 bases and J by 0 bases, leaving 13 bases between them. CDR1 and CDR2 (germline): SGHDT, YYEEEE. CDR3 length equals 17 residues. CDR3 sequence: CASSSMGHSSGANVLTF. CDR3 nucleotides: TGTGCCAGCAGCTCGATGGGACATAGCTCTGGGGCCAACGTCCTGACTTTC.

At least ten counts were recorded for this clonotype. V and J are TRBV27 and TRBJ2-1; possibly TRBD1 for D (6 bases). Germline assignment: CDR1 MNHEY and CDR2 SMNVEV (reference sequence). Trimming took 8 bases from V and 4 from J, leaving 6 bases between them. CDR3 length: 11 residues. CDR3 coding DNA: TGTGCCAGCGGACAGTACAATGAGCAGTTCTTC. It translates to CASGQYNEQFF.

There are many counts of this clonotype. The chain has TRBV5-1 and TRBJ1-4; maybe TRBD1 (5 bases). This CDR3 has 18 residues. V shed 4 bases and J shed 0 bases, with 19 bases lying between them. From germline, CDR1 is SGHRS and CDR2 YFSETQ. The CDR3: CASSNPGGFYATNEKLFF. The CDR3 DNA is TGCGCCAGCAGCAACCCCGGGGGGTTCTACGCAACTAATGAAAAACTGTTTTTT.

This clonotype was detected ten times or more. The V gene is TRBV5-5, the J gene TRBJ2-7, with unresolved D. Deletions cut 1 base from V and 2 bases from J, with 16 bases between. The CDR3 extends over 16 amino acids. Looked up from germline, CDR1 is SGHKS and CDR2 is YYEKEE (reference sequence). CDR3 region: CASSLSFGFEPYEQYF. Here the CDR3 DNA reads TGTGCCAGCAGCTTGAGTTTTGGGTTTGAACCCTACGAGCAGTACTTC.

At least ten counts were recorded for this clonotype. The chain joins TRBV7-3 to TRBJ2-1; possibly TRBD2 for D (5 bases). The V gene lost 2 bases and the J gene lost 3 bases, with 11 bases spanning the gap. From germline, CDR1 is SGHTA and CDR2 FQGTGA. The CDR3 runs to 15 residues. Here the CDR3 reads CASSLWRANYNEQFF. The CDR3 DNA reads as TGTGCCAGCAGCTTATGGCGGGCTAACTACAATGAGCAGTTCTTC. The full variable domain, rest sourced from reference TRBV7-3 and TRBJ2-1, is GAGVSQTPSNKVTEKGKYVELRCDPISGHTALYWYRQSLGQGPEFLIYFQGTGAADDSGLPNDRFFAVRPEGSVSTLKIQRTERGDSAVYLCASSLWRANYNEQFFGPGTRLTVL.

This clonotype has only a few counts. V gene TRBV2 combines with J gene TRBJ2-1; 15 nucleotides line up with TRBD2. The germline CDR1 and CDR2 sequences are SNHLY and FYNNEI. The CDR3 extends over 14 amino acids. V lost 7 bases and J lost 9; bases outside the gene matches: 4. CDR3 in amino acids: CASKGTSGGIEQFF. CDR3 sequence (DNA): TGTGCCAGCAAAGGGACTAGCGGGGGGATTGAGCAGTTCTTC.

In its sample, this clonotype was seen many times. The V gene is TRBV7-6, the J gene TRBJ1-4; no definite D call. The ends were cut back, 2 bases at V and 0 bases at J, with 7 bases in the middle. CDR3 length equals 15 residues. Per germline, CDR1 SGHVS and CDR2 FNYEAQ. The CDR3 nucleotides are TGTGCCAGCAGCTTACAGGAATCAACTAATGAAAAACTGTTTTTT. This encodes CASSLQESTNEKLFF.

This chain connects TRBV5-5 to TRBJ2-1, with TRBD1 as a possible D gene (6 bases). There are 14 residues in the CDR3. The V end lost 3 bases, the J end lost 7 bases, and 14 bases lay between the germline ends. Germline V gives CDR1 SGHKS, CDR2 YYEKEE (reference sequence). The CDR3 DNA is TGTGCCAGCAGCTGGGGTCAGGGGCGAAATGAGCAGTTCTTC. Protein: CASSWGQGRNEQFF.

This clonotype occurred a few times. V and J are TRBV7-9 and TRBJ1-5, with 9 bases fitting TRBD1. J lost 8 bases, V lost 5 bases, and 10 bases had no gene match. The germline V gene has CDR1 SEHNR and CDR2 FQNEAQ (reference sequence). CDR3 length: 15 residues. CDR3 bases: TGTGCCAGCAGCGGTACCGGGACAGGGACGGAGCCCCAGCATTTT. It translates to CASSGTGTGTEPQHF.